This TCR beta chain is drawn from a study of beta chain features in type 1 diabetes. Study-wide results and caveats: TCRB rearrangement may or may not be influenced by HLA type; here this remained unresolved. TCRB CDR3 length was moderately but significantly reduced in all four CD4+ subsets of Type 1 diabetes patients. PCR might favor shorter templates, but any such skew would affect patients and controls equally.

Sequencing targeted expressed TCRB transcripts, as all isolated RNA had been reverse transcribed. Profiling relied on immunoSEQ multiplex PCR, and the TCRdb table lists in-frame clones only, not all of them. Of some 160,000 clones detected, less than 9.5% appear once; the ten largest clones hold 2% to 2.5%. This clone was counted only a few times. Its specificity is not known. Germline assignment: CDR1 SGHNT and CDR2 YYREEE (reference sequence). The CDR3 is 13 residues long. Trimming left V 4 bases short and J 2 bases short, with 10 bases between. This sequence joins TRBV5-4 and TRBJ2-7; a possible D gene is TRBD1 (5 bases). The receptor comes from a woman aged 18-30 years in good health. Material for sequencing was central memory CD4+ T cells from blood. CDR3 sequence (DNA): TGTGCCAGCAGCCACCAACAGGCCTACGAGCAGTACTTC. Its protein product is CASSHQQAYEQYF.